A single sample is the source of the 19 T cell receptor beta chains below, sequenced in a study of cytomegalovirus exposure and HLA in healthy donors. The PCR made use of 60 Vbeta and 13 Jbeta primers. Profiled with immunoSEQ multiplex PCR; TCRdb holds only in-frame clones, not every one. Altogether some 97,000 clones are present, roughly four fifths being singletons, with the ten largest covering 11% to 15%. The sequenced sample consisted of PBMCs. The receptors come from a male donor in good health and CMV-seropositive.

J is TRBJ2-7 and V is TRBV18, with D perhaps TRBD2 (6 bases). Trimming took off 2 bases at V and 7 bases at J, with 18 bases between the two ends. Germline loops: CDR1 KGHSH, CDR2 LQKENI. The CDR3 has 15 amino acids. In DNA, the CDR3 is TGTGCCAGCTCACCAGAGGCCGGGAACGGGGGTGAGCAGTACTTC. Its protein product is CASSPEAGNGGEQYF.

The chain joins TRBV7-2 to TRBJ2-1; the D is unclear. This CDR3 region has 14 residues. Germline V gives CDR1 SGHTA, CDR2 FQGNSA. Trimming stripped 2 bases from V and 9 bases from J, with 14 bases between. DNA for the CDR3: TGTGCCAGCAGCTTATTCATTAGCTCTCCTGAGCAGTTCTTC. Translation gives CASSLFISSPEQFF. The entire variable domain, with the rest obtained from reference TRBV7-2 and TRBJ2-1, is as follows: GAGVSQSPSNKVTEKGKDVELRCDPISGHTALYWYRQSLGQGLEFLIYFQGNSAPDKSGLPSDRFSAERTGGSVSTLTIQRTQQEDSAVYLCASSLFISSPEQFFGPGTRLTVL.

The CDR3 sequence is CAWIGVGRDTQYF. In DNA, the CDR3 is TGTGCCTGGATAGGGGTGGGTCGAGATACGCAGTATTTT. This chain connects TRBV30 to TRBJ2-3; possible D gene TRBD1, 5 bases. V was shortened by 4 bases and J by 5 bases, with 13 bases between the two germline ends. CDR3 length: 13 residues. Per germline, CDR1 GTSNPN and CDR2 SVGIG (reference sequence).

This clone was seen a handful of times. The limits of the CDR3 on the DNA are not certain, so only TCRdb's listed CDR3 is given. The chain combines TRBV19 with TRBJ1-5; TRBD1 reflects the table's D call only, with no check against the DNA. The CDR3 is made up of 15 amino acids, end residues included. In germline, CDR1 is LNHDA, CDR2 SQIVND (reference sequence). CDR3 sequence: CASTSDRASNQPQHF.

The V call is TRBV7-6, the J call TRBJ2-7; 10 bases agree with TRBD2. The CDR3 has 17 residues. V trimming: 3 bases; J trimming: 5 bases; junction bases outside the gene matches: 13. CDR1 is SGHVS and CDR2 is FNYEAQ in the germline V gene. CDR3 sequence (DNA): TGTGCCAGCAGCTTGGGTACTAGCGGGGAATGGAAGGACGAGCAGTACTTC. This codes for CASSLGTSGEWKDEQYF.

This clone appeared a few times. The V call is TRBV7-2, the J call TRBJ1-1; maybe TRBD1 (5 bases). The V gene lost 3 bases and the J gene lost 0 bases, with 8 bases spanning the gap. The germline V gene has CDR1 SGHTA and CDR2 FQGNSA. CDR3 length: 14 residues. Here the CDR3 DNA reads TGTGCCAGCAGCTTTGGGGGGATGAACACTGAAGCTTTCTTT. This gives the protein CASSFGGMNTEAFF. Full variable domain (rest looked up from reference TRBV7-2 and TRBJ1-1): GAGVSQSPSNKVTEKGKDVELRCDPISGHTALYWYRQSLGQGLEFLIYFQGNSAPDKSGLPSDRFSAERTGGSVSTLTIQRTQQEDSAVYLCASSFGGMNTEAFFGQGTRLTVV.

The CDR3 DNA reads as TGTGCCAGCTCGGACAGGACAAATGAGCAGTTCTTC. Amino acids: CASSDRTNEQFF. The V call is TRBV28, the J call TRBJ2-1, with TRBD1 identical over 7 bases. Germline V gene sequence: CDR1 MDHEN, CDR2 SYDVKM. The CDR3 is 12 amino acids. The trim removed 8 bases at V and 7 bases at J, leaving 5 bases unmatched. Using reference TRBV28 and TRBJ2-1 for the parts outside the CDR3, the full variable domain is DVKVTQSSRYLVKRTGEKVFLECVQDMDHENMFWYRQDPGLGLRLIYFSYDVKMKEKGDIPEGYSVSREKKERFSLILESASTNQTSMYLCASSDRTNEQFFGPGTRLTVL.

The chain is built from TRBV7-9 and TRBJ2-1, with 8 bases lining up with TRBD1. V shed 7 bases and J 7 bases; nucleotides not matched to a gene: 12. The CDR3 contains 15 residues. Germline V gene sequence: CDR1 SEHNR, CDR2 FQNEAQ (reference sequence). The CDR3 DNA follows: TGTGCCAGCACCACGGGAGACAGGGGATTTAATGAGCAGTTCTTC. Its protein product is CASTTGDRGFNEQFF.

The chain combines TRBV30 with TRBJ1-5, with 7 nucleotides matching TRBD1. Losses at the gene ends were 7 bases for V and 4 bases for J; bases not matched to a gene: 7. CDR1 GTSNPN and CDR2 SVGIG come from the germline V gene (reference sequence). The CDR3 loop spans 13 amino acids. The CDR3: CASGTADNQPQHF. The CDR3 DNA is TGTGCCTCTGGGACAGCAGATAATCAGCCCCAGCATTTT.

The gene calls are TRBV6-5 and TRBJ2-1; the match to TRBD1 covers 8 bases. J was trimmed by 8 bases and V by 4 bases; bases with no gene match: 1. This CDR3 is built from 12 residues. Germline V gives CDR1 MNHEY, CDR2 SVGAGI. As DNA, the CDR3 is TGTGCCAGCAGTTCACAGGGGGATGAGCAGTTCTTC. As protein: CASSSQGDEQFF.

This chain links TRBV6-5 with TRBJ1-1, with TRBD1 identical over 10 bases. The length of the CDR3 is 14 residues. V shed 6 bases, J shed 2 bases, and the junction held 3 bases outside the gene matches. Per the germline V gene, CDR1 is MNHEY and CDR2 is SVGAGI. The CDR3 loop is CASRGQGVNTEAFF. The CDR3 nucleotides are TGTGCCAGCAGAGGACAGGGGGTTAACACTGAAGCTTTCTTT.

The CDR3 nucleotides are TGTGCCAGCAGTCAGTCGGCGGGCTGGGAAGAGACCCAGTACTTC. Translation: CASSQSAGWEETQYF. The chain uses TRBV27 and TRBJ2-5; TRBD2 might be the D (5 bases). The CDR3 consists of 15 residues. Germline assignment: CDR1 MNHEY and CDR2 SMNVEV (reference sequence). The V end lost 5 bases, the J end lost 3 bases, and 16 bases lay between the germline ends.

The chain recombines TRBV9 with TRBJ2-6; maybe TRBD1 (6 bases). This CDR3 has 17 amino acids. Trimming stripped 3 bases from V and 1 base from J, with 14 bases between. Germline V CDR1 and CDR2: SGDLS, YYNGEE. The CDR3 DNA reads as TGTGCCAGCAGCGGGGACACTGCCCGGTCTGGGGCCAACGTCCTGACTTTC. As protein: CASSGDTARSGANVLTF.

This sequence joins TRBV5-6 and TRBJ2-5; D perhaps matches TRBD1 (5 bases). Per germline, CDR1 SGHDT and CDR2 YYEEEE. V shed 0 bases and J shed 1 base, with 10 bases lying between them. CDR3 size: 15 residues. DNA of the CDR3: TGTGCCAGCAGCTTGGCCTATCAGGGCCAAGAGACCCAGTACTTC. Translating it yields CASSLAYQGQETQYF.

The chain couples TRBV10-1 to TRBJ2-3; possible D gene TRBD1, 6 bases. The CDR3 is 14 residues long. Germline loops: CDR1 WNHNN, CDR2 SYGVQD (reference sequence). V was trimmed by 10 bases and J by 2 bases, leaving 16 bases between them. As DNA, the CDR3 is TGCGCCATCCTCAGTAACAGGGACACAGATACGCAGTATTTT. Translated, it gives CAILSNRDTDTQYF.

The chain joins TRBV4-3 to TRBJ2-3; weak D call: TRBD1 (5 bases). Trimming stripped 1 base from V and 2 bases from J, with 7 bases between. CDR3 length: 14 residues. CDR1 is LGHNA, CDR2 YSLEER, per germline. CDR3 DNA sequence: TGCGCCAGCAGCCAAGGCAGGGACACAGATACGCAGTATTTT. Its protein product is CASSQGRDTDTQYF.

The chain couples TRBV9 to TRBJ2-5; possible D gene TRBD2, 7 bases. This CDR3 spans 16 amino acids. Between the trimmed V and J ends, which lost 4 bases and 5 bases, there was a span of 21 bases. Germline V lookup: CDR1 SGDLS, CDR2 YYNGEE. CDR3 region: CASSPSGGGGWETQYF. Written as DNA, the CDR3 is TGTGCCAGCAGCCCGAGTGGAGGGGGGGGTTGGGAGACCCAGTACTTC.

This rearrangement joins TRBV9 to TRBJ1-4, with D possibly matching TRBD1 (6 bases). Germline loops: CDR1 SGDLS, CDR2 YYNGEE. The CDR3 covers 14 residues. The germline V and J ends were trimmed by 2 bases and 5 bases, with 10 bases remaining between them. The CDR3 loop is CASSVGTQNEKLFF. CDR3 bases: TGTGCCAGCAGCGTCGGGACACAAAATGAAAAACTGTTTTTT.

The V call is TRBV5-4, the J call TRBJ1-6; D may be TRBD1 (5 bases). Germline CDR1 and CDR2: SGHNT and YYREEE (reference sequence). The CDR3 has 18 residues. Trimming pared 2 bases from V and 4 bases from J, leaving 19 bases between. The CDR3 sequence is CASSFRGSGTYYNSPLHF. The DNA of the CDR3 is TGTGCCAGCAGCTTCCGCGGGAGCGGGACGTATTATAATTCACCCCTCCACTTT.